Shown below are 27 T cell receptor beta chains from a single sample sequenced in a study of cytomegalovirus exposure and HLA in healthy donors. Both 60 Vbeta primers and 13 Jbeta primers went into the PCR. Sequencing was performed with immunoSEQ multiplex PCR; in TCRdb, only in-frame clones are kept and a portion is missing. The repertoire has some 120,000 clones, approximately 80% of them found once; the top ten carry 1%. Specimen: PBMCs. All receptors come from a human donor in good health.

This CDR3 is CASTSSGQYNSPLHF. CDR3 DNA sequence: TGTGCCAGCACCTCATCGGGACAGTATAATTCACCCCTCCACTTT. The gene calls are TRBV5-4 and TRBJ1-6; 7 positions match TRBD1. Germline CDR1 and CDR2: SGHNT and YYREEE (reference sequence). V was pared by 6 bases and J by 4 bases, with 7 bases of the junction left unmatched. This CDR3 spans 15 amino acids.

The rearrangement joins TRBV9 to TRBJ2-1, with 7 bases aligning to TRBD2. The CDR3 sequence is 14 residues long. CDR1 and CDR2 (germline): SGDLS, YYNGEE. Unmatched junction bases numbered 3, after V lost 0 bases and J lost 6 bases. The CDR3 DNA reads as TGTGCCAGCAGCGTAGTGGGGACTACCAATGAGCAGTTCTTC. Translated: CASSVVGTTNEQFF.

The gene calls are TRBV7-8 and TRBJ2-7, with D maybe TRBD1 (6 bases). Germline loops: CDR1 SGHVS, CDR2 FQNEAQ. This CDR3 is built from 14 residues. Trimming left V 7 bases short and J 3 bases short, with 16 bases between. CDR3 in amino acids: CASNLGGQNYEQYF. CDR3 DNA: TGTGCCAGCAACCTTGGTGGACAGAACTACGAGCAGTACTTC.

V is TRBV2 and J is TRBJ2-1; 12 nucleotides line up with TRBD2. CDR1 and CDR2 from the germline V gene are SNHLY and FYNNEI. J gave up 5 bases and V 1 base, and 9 bases lay outside the gene matches. The CDR3 has 18 amino acids. CDR3 nucleotide sequence: TGTGCCAGCAGTGAAGGGACTAGCGGGGAGATAAAGGACAATGAGCAGTTCTTC. Translation: CASSEGTSGEIKDNEQFF.

The chain has TRBV29-1 and TRBJ2-7; D is undetermined. The CDR3 loop spans 17 amino acids. V dropped 6 bases and J dropped 4 bases, with 28 bases sitting between them. CDR1 and CDR2 from the germline V gene are SQVTM and ANQGSEA. The CDR3 protein is CSVRGSSKENTAYEQYF. CDR3 DNA: TGCAGCGTGCGTGGGTCAAGCAAGGAGAACACGGCGTACGAGCAGTACTTC.

The chain joins TRBV5-4 to TRBJ1-1, with 8 bases fitting TRBD1. V dropped 4 bases and J dropped 5; count of bases not matched to a gene: 10. Germline-derived CDR1 and CDR2 are SGHNT and YYREEE (reference sequence). This CDR3 has 15 amino acids. CDR3 residues: CASSTPDRGGTEAFF. DNA of the CDR3: TGTGCCAGCAGCACACCCGACAGGGGTGGGACTGAAGCTTTCTTT. Drawing the rest from reference TRBV5-4 and TRBJ1-1, the complete variable domain is ETGVTQSPTHLIKTRGQQVTLRCSSQSGHNTVSWYQQALGQGPQFIFQYYREEENGRGNFPPRFSGLQFPNYSSELNVNALELDDSALYLCASSTPDRGGTEAFFGQGTRLTVV.

V usage is TRBV5-1 and J usage is TRBJ1-2; 9 bases line up with TRBD1. Trimming at V came to 5 bases and at J to 7 bases, leaving 12 bases not matched to a gene. The CDR3 is 15 amino acids. Germline CDR1 is SGHRS and CDR2 is YFSETQ. As DNA, the CDR3 is TGCGCCAGCAGGGTGGATACGGGACAGGGATCTGGCTACACCTTC. It translates to CASRVDTGQGSGYTF.

The chain joins TRBV7-8 to TRBJ2-3; TRBD2 is a possible D gene (7 bases). Germline-derived CDR1 and CDR2 are SGHVS and FQNEAQ. The CDR3 is 16 amino acids. V shed 3 bases and J shed 5 bases, with 18 bases lying between them. Here the CDR3 DNA reads TGTGCCAGCAGCTTCATGAGGGGGGGCAGTGAAGATACGCAGTATTTT. Amino acid sequence: CASSFMRGGSEDTQYF. The variable domain in full, with the rest retrieved from reference TRBV7-8 and TRBJ2-3, is GAGVSQSPRYKVAKRGQDVALRCDPISGHVSLFWYQQALGQGPEFLTYFQNEAQLDKSGLPSDRFFAERPEGSVSTLKIQRTQQEDSAVYLCASSFMRGGSEDTQYFGPGTRLTVL.

The chain joins TRBV5-1 to TRBJ2-2; 9 bases line up with TRBD2. Germline V gene sequence: CDR1 SGHRS, CDR2 YFSETQ. The CDR3 extends over 16 amino acids. Trimming at V came to 3 bases and at J to 5 bases, leaving 8 bases not matched to a gene. The CDR3 nucleotides read TGCGCCAGCAGCTGGAGAGCGGGGGGACGGACCGGGGAGCTGTTTTTT. Translating gives CASSWRAGGRTGELFF.

The genes are TRBV6-6 and TRBJ2-5; the match to TRBD1 covers 8 bases. With V trimmed by 5 bases and J by 4 bases, 3 bases remained unmatched. CDR1 and CDR2 from the germline V gene are MNHNY and SVGAGI (reference sequence). This CDR3 contains 13 residues. The CDR3, as DNA: TGTGCCAGCAGTCGGGACAGGATAGAGACCCAGTACTTC. Amino acids: CASSRDRIETQYF.

This chain connects TRBV2 to TRBJ2-7, with 10 bases lining up with TRBD1. The V and J ends lost 5 bases and 2 bases, in that order; junction bases with no gene match: 6. CDR3 length: 15 residues. Germline lookup yields CDR1 SNHLY and CDR2 FYNNEI. CDR3 sequence: CASSFTDRGPYEQYF. Written as DNA, the CDR3 is TGTGCCAGCAGTTTTACCGACAGGGGGCCCTACGAGCAGTACTTC.

The gene calls are TRBV28 and TRBJ2-7, with D possibly TRBD1 on 6 matching bases. Germline V gene sequence: CDR1 MDHEN, CDR2 SYDVKM. The CDR3 totals 12 residues. The V and J ends lost 8 bases and 0 bases respectively, with 8 bases between them. The chain's CDR3 is CASGTSSYEQYF. The CDR3 DNA follows: TGTGCCAGCGGGACAAGCTCCTACGAGCAGTACTTC.

The DNA of the CDR3 is TGCGCCAGCAGTGAGAACAGGGGGCGAACCCTGAACACTGAAGCTTTCTTT. Amino acid sequence: CASSENRGRTLNTEAFF. The rearrangement links TRBV10-1 to TRBJ1-1; 9 bases match TRBD1. The trim removed 2 bases at V and 0 bases at J, leaving 7 bases unmatched. CDR3 length equals 17 residues. CDR1 is WNHNN, CDR2 SYGVQD, per germline (reference sequence).

This clone was seen just once. The rearrangement uses TRBV18 and TRBJ2-3; 8 bases fit TRBD1. Germline CDR1 and CDR2: KGHSH and LQKENI. This CDR3 spans 16 amino acids. V shed 2 bases and J 0 bases; nucleotides not matched to a gene: 4. CDR3 bases: TGTGCCAGCTCACCAGCCGGACAGGGAAGCACAGATACGCAGTATTTT. Amino acids: CASSPAGQGSTDTQYF.

V usage is TRBV5-1 and J usage is TRBJ2-1; possibly TRBD1 for D (5 bases). Germline CDR1 reads SGHRS; CDR2 reads YFSETQ. Trimming shortened V by 0 bases and J by 6 bases, and 10 bases separated the two germline ends. This CDR3 comprises 14 residues. The CDR3 sequence: CASSLVGDFNEQFF. As DNA, the CDR3 is TGCGCCAGCAGCTTGGTAGGGGATTTCAATGAGCAGTTCTTC.

The rearrangement joins TRBV6-5 to TRBJ1-2; 9 bases fit TRBD1. Trimming cost V 8 bases and J 6 bases; bases outside gene matches: 1. The CDR3 covers 11 residues. The germline V gene encodes CDR1 MNHEY and CDR2 SVGAGI. The CDR3 region is CASWTGDGYTF. The CDR3 DNA follows: TGTGCCAGCTGGACAGGGGATGGCTACACCTTC.

The chain is built from TRBV6-1 and TRBJ1-5; 7 bases line up with TRBD1. The J segment lost 4 bases and the V segment lost 6 bases, leaving 3 bases of the junction unmatched. The CDR3 consists of 13 residues. The germline V gene encodes CDR1 MNHNS and CDR2 SASEGT. The CDR3 protein is CASRRDSNQPQHF. The CDR3 nucleotides are TGTGCCAGCAGAAGGGACAGTAATCAGCCCCAGCATTTT.

This clone was seen a single time. CDR3 sequence (DNA): TGCAGCGCCCGGGGACAGGACTATGGCTACACCTTC. Its translation: CSARGQDYGYTF. J is TRBJ1-2 and V is TRBV29-1; 8 nucleotides line up with TRBD1. From germline, CDR1 is SQVTM and CDR2 ANQGSEA. The CDR3 has 12 amino acids. V lost 7 bases to trimming and J lost 3 bases; unmatched junction nucleotides: 4. The entire variable domain, with the rest obtained from reference TRBV29-1 and TRBJ1-2, is as follows: SAVISQKPSRDICQRGTSLTIQCQVDSQVTMMFWYRQQPGQSLTLIATANQGSEATYESGFVIDKFPISRPNLTFSTLTVSNMSPEDSSIYLCSARGQDYGYTFGSGTRLTVV.

V gene TRBV18 combines with J gene TRBJ2-7; D uncertain. Trimming left V 5 bases short and J 1 base short, with 9 bases between. CDR1 is KGHSH, CDR2 LQKENI, per germline. The CDR3 is 13 residues long. The CDR3 loop reads CASSGSNSYEQYF. Written as DNA, the CDR3 is TGTGCCAGCTCAGGTTCTAATTCCTACGAGCAGTACTTC. The full variable domain, completed using reference TRBV18 and TRBJ2-7, is NAGVMQNPRHLVRRRGQEARLRCSPMKGHSHVYWYRQLPEEGLKFMVYLQKENIIDESGMPKERFSAEFPKEGPSILRIQQVVRGDSAAYFCASSGSNSYEQYFGPGTRLTVT.

V and J are TRBV5-1 and TRBJ2-5; maybe TRBD1 (6 bases). Trimming removed 1 base at V and 3 bases at J, with 7 bases between. CDR3 length: 13 residues. Germline V gene sequence: CDR1 SGHRS, CDR2 YFSETQ. In DNA form, the CDR3 reads TGCGCCAGCAGCTTGCCAGGGGAAGAGACCCAGTACTTC. This codes for CASSLPGEETQYF.

The V gene is TRBV10-2, the J gene TRBJ2-7, with 10 bases lining up with TRBD1. This CDR3 has 15 residues. Trimming took 3 bases from V and 6 from J; bases not matched to a gene: 8. Germline loops: CDR1 WSHSY, CDR2 SAAADI. The chain's CDR3 is CASSDTGTGAIEQYF. CDR3 DNA sequence: TGCGCCAGCAGTGACACCGGGACAGGGGCCATCGAGCAGTACTTC.

This chain uses TRBV10-1 with TRBJ2-1; D is uncertain. Germline V gene data show CDR1 as WNHNN and CDR2 as SYGVQD (reference sequence). The V gene lost 6 bases and the J gene lost 8 bases, with 14 bases spanning the gap. This CDR3 comprises 13 residues. CDR3 protein: CASSENFIDEQFF. Written as DNA, the CDR3 is TGCGCCAGCAGCGAAAACTTCATCGATGAGCAGTTCTTC.

The rearrangement uses TRBV7-2 and TRBJ1-1; the D gene is possibly TRBD1 (5 bases). CDR1 and CDR2 from the germline V gene are SGHTA and FQGNSA. V was clipped by 5 bases and J by 1 base, with 14 bases between them. CDR3 length: 15 amino acids. As DNA, the CDR3 is TGTGCCAGCAGCCTGAGACAGCAACCGAACACTGAAGCTTTCTTT. Its protein is CASSLRQQPNTEAFF.

The chain carries TRBV15 and TRBJ2-7; 8 bases are a match to TRBD1. Losses at the gene ends were 0 bases for V and 4 bases for J; bases not matched to a gene: 2. The germline gives CDR1 LNHNV, CDR2 YYDKDF (reference sequence). The CDR3 runs to 14 residues. CDR3 amino acids: CATSRDRGPYEQYF. For the CDR3, the DNA is TGTGCCACCAGCAGAGACAGGGGGCCGTACGAGCAGTACTTC.

The chain joins TRBV5-8 to TRBJ1-5; TRBD1 might be the D (5 bases). V lost 10 bases, J lost 2 bases, and 10 bases lay in between. The CDR3 is 12 residues long. Germline CDR1 and CDR2: SGHTS and YDEGEE. CDR3: CAGRQRNQPQHF. The CDR3 bases are TGTGCCGGTCGACAGCGCAATCAGCCCCAGCATTTT.

The rearrangement links TRBV4-1 to TRBJ2-7, with a possible D match to TRBD1 (6 bases). Germline CDR1 reads MGHRA; CDR2 reads YSYEKL. The CDR3 sequence is 15 residues long. V was trimmed by 0 bases and J by 1 base, leaving 10 bases between them. CDR3 amino acids: CASSQDFRGSYEQYF. The CDR3 coding sequence is TGCGCCAGCAGCCAAGATTTCAGGGGTTCCTACGAGCAGTACTTC.

The CDR3 region is CASSLGSVSYGYTF. The CDR3 region has the DNA TGTGCCAGCAGCTTGGGGAGTGTCAGCTATGGCTACACCTTC. The rearrangement uses TRBV7-2 and TRBJ1-2; D gene unclear. Germline V gene data show CDR1 as SGHTA and CDR2 as FQGNSA. With 3 bases removed from V and 4 bases from J, the gap between germline ends came to 12 bases. CDR3 length equals 14 residues. Full variable domain (outside the CDR3, taken from reference TRBV7-2 and TRBJ1-2): GAGVSQSPSNKVTEKGKDVELRCDPISGHTALYWYRQSLGQGLEFLIYFQGNSAPDKSGLPSDRFSAERTGGSVSTLTIQRTQQEDSAVYLCASSLGSVSYGYTFGSGTRLTVV.